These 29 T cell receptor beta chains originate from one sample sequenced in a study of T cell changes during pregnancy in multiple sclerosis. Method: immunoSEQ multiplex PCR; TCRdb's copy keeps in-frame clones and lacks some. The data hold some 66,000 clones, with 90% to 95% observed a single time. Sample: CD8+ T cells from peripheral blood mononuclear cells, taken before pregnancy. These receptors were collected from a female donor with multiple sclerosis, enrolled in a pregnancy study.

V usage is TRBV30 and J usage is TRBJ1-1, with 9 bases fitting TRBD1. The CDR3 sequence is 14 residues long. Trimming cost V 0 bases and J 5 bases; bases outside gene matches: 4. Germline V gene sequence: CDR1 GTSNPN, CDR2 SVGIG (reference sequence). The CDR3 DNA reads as TGTGCCTGGAGTGTCGGGACAGGGTGGACTGAAGCTTTCTTT. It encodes CAWSVGTGWTEAFF.

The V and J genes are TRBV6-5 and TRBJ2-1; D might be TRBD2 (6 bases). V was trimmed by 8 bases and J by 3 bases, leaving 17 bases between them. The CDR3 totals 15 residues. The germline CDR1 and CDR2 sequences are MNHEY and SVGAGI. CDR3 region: CASLPRDGSYNEQFF. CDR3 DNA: TGTGCCAGCCTCCCGCGGGATGGTAGCTACAATGAGCAGTTCTTC.

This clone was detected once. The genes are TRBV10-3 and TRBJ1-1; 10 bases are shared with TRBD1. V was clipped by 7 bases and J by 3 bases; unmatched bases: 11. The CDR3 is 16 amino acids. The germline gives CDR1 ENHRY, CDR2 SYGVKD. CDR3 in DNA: TGTGCCATCAAGAATTACGACAGGGGGCTTTACACTGAAGCTTTCTTT. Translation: CAIKNYDRGLYTEAFF.

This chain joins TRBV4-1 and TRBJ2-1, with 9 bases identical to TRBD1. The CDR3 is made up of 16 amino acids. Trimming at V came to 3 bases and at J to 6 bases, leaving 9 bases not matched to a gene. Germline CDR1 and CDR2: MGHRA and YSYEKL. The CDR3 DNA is TGCGCCAGCAGCCATGCGGGACAGGGACATGGCAATGAGCAGTTCTTC. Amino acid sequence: CASSHAGQGHGNEQFF.

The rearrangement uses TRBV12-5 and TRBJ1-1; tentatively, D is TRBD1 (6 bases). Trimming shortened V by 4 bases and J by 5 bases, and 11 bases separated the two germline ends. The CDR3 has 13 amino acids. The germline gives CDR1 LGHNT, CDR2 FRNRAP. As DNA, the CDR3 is TGTGCTAGTGGTTGGGGGGGGCTGACTGAAGCTTTCTTT. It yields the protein CASGWGGLTEAFF.

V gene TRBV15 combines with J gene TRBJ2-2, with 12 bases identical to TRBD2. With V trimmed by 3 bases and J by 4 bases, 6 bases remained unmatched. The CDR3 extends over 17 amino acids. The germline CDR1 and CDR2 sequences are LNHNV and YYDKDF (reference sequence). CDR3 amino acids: CATSRNLAGGATGELFF. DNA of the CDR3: TGTGCCACCAGCAGGAATCTAGCGGGGGGGGCCACCGGGGAGCTGTTTTTT.

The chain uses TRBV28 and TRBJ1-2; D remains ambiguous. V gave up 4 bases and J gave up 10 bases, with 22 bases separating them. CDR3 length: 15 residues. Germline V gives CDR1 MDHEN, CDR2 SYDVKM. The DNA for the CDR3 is TGTGCCAGCAGTTGGATCGTAGGAGACGCGAATGACTACACCTTC. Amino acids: CASSWIVGDANDYTF.

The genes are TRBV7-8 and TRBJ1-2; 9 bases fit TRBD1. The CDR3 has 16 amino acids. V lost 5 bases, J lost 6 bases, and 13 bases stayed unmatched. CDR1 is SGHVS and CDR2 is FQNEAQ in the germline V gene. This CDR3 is CASSLYGTGKINGYTF. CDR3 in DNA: TGTGCCAGCAGCCTCTACGGGACAGGGAAAATAAATGGCTACACCTTC.

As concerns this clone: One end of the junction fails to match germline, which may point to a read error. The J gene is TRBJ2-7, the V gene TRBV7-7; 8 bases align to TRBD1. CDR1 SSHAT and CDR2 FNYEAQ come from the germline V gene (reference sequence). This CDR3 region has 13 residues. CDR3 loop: CASSPDRGYEQYF. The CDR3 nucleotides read TGTGCTAGCAGCCCTGACAGGGGCTACGAGCAGTACTTC.

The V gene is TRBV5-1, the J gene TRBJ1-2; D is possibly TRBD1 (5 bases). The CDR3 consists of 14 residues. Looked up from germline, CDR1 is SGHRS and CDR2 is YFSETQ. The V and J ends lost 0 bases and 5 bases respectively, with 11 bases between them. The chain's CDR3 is CASSLEGQSYGYTF. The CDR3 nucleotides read TGCGCCAGCAGCTTGGAGGGGCAGTCTTATGGCTACACCTTC.

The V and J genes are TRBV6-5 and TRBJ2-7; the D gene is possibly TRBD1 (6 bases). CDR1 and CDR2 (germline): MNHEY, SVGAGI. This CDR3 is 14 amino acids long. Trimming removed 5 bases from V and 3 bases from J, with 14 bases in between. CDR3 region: CASSTEARGYEQYF. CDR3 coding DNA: TGTGCCAGCAGTACCGAGGCCAGGGGCTACGAGCAGTACTTC.

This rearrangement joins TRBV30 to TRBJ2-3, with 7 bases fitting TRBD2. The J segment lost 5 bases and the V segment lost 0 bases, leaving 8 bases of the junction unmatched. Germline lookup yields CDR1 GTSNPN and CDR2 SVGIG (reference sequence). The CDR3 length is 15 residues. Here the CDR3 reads CAWSVAGDSLDTQYF. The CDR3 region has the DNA TGTGCCTGGAGTGTTGCGGGGGATAGCTTAGATACGCAGTATTTT.

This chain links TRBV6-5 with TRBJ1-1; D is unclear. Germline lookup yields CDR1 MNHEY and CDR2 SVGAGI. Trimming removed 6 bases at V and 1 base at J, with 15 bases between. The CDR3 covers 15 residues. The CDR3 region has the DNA TGTGCCAGCAGCCGTGAATTGGGAGCGAACACTGAAGCTTTCTTT. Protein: CASSRELGANTEAFF.

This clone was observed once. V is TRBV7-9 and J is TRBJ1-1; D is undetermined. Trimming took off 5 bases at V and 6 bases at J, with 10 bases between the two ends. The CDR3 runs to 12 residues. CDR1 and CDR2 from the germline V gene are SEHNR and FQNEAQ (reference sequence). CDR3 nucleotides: TGTGCCAGCAGCCACTTAAAGCCTGAAGCTTTCTTT. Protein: CASSHLKPEAFF.

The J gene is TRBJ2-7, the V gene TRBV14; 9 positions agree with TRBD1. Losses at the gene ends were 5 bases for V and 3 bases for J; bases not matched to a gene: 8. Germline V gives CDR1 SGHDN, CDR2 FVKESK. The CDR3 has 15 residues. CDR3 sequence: CASSGQGFNLYEQYF. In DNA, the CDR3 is TGTGCCAGCAGCGGACAGGGGTTCAACCTCTACGAGCAGTACTTC.

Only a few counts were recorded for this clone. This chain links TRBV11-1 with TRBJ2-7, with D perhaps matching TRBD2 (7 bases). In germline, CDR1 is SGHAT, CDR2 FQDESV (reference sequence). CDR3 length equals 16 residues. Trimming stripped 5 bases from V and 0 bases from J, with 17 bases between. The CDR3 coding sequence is TGTGCCAGCAGCCAGGCGGGGGCGGGGGCCTCCTACGAGCAGTACTTC. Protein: CASSQAGAGASYEQYF. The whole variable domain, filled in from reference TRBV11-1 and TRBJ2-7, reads EAEVAQSPRYKITEKSQAVAFWCDPISGHATLYWYRQILGQGPELLVQFQDESVVDDSQLPKDRFSAERLKGVDSTLKIQPAELGDSAMYLCASSQAGAGASYEQYFGPGTRLTVT.

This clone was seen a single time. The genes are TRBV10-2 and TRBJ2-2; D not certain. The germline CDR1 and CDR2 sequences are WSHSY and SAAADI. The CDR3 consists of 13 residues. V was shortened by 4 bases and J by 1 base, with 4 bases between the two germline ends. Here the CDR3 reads CASSALNTGELFF. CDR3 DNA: TGCGCCAGCAGTGCTCTGAACACCGGGGAGCTGTTTTTT.

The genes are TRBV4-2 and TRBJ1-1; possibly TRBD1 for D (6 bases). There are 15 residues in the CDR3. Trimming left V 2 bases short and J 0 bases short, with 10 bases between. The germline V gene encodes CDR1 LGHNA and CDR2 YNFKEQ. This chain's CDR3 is CASSQLTGMNTEAFF. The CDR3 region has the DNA TGTGCCAGCAGCCAACTTACAGGGATGAACACTGAAGCTTTCTTT.

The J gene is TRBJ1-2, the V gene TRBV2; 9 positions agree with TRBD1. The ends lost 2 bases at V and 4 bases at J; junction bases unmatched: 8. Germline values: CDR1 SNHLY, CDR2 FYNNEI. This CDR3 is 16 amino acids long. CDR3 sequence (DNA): TGTGCCAGCAGTGAAAAATGGGACAGGGAGATCTATGGCTACACCTTC. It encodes CASSEKWDREIYGYTF.

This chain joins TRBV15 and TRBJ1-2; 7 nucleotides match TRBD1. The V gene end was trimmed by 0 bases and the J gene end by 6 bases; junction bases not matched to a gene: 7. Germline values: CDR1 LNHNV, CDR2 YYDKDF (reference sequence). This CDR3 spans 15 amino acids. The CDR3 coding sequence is TGTGCCACCAGCAGAGATAGGGGGCGAGGGGATGGCTACACCTTC. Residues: CATSRDRGRGDGYTF. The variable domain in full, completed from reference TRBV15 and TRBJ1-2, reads DAMVIQNPRYQVTQFGKPVTLSCSQTLNHNVMYWYQQKSSQAPKLLFHYYDKDFNNEADTPDNFQSRRPNTSFCFLDIRSPGLGDTAMYLCATSRDRGRGDGYTFGSGTRLTVV.

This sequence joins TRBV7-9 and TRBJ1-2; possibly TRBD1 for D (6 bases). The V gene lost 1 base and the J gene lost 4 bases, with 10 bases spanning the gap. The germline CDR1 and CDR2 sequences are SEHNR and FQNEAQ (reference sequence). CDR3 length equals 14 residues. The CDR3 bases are TGTGCCAGCAGCTTAGGAGGACAGACCTATGGCTACACCTTC. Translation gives CASSLGGQTYGYTF.

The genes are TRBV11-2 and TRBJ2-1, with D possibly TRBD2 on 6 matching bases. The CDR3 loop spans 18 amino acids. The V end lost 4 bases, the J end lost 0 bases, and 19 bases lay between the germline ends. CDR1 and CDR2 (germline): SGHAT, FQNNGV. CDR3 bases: TGTGCCAGCAGCTACGTGTCCCCGGGACTCCTCTCCTACAATGAGCAGTTCTTC. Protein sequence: CASSYVSPGLLSYNEQFF.

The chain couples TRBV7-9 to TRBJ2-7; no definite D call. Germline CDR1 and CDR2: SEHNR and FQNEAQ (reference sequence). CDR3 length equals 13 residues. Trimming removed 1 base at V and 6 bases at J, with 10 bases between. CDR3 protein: CASSLVGVREQYF. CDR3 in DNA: TGTGCCAGCAGCTTAGTAGGAGTGCGCGAGCAGTACTTC. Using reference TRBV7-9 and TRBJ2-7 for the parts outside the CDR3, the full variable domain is DTGVSQNPRHKITKRGQNVTFRCDPISEHNRLYWYRQTLGQGPEFLTYFQNEAQLEKSRLLSDRFSAERPKGSFSTLEIQRTEQGDSAMYLCASSLVGVREQYFGPGTRLTVT.

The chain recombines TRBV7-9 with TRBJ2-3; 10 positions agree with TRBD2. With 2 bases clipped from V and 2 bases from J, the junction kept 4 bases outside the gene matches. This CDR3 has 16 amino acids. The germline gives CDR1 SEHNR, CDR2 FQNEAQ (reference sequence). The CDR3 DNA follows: TGTGCCAGCAGCTTATTACTAGCGGGGTACACAGATACGCAGTATTTT. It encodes CASSLLLAGYTDTQYF.

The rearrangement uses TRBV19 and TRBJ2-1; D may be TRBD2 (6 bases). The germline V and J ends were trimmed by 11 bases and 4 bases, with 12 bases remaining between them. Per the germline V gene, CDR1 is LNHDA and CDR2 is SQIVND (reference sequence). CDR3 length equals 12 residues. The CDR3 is CASAGGYNEQFF. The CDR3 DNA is TGTGCCTCCGCCGGGGGTTACAATGAGCAGTTCTTC.

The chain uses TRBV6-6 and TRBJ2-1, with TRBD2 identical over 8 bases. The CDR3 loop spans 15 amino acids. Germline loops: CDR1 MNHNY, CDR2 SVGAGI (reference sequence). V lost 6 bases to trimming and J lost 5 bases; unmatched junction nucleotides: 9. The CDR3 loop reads CASRTSVGGDNEQFF. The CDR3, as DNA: TGTGCCAGCAGGACGTCAGTCGGGGGGGACAATGAGCAGTTCTTC.

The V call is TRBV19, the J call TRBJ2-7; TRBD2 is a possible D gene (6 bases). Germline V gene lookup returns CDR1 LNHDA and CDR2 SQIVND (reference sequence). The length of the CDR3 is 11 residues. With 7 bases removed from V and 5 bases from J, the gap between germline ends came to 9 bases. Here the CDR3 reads CASTGEDEQYF. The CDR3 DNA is TGTGCCAGTACCGGGGAGGACGAGCAGTACTTC.

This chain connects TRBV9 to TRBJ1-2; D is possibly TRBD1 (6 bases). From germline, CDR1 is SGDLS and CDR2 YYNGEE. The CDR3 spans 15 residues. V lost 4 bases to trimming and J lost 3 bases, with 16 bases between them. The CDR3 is CASSTPRGAHYGYTF. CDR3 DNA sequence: TGTGCCAGCAGCACCCCCCGGGGGGCACACTATGGCTACACCTTC.

The CDR3 DNA follows: TGTGCCAGCAGAGAGGGGCAGGGGGGAACCTACGAGCAGTACTTC. It is translated as CASREGQGGTYEQYF. The chain joins TRBV6-1 to TRBJ2-7, with TRBD1 as a possible D gene (7 bases). V gave up 6 bases and J gave up 2 bases, with 17 bases separating them. CDR3 size: 15 residues. The germline V gene encodes CDR1 MNHNS and CDR2 SASEGT.